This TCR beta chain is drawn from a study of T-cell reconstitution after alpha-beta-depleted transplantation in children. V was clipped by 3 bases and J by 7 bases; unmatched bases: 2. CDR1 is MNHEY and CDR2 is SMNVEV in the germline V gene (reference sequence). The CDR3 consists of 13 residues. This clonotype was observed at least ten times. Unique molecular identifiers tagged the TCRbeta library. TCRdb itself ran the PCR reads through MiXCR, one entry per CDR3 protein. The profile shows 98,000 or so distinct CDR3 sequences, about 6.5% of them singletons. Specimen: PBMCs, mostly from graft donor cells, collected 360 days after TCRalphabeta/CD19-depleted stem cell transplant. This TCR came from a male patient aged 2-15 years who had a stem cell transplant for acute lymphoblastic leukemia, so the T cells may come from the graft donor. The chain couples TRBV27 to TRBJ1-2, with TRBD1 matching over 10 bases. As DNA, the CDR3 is TGTGCCAGCAGTTTTGGGACAGGGGCTGGCTACACCTTC. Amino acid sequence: CASSFGTGAGYTF.